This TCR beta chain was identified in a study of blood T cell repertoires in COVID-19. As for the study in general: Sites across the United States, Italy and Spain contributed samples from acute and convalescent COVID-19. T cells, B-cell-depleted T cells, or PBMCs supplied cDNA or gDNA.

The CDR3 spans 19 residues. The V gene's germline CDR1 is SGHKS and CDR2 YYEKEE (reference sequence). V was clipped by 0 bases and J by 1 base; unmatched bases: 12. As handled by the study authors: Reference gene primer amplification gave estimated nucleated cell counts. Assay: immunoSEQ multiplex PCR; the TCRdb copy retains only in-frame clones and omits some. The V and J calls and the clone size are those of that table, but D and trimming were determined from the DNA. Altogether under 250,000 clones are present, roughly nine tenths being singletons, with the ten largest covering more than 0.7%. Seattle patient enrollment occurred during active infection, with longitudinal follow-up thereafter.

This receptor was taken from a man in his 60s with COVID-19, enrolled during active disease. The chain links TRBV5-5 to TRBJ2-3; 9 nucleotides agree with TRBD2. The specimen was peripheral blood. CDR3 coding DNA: TGTGCCAGCAGCTTGGCCAACTTCCCTAGCGGGATGGGCACAGATACGCAGTATTTT. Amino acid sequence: CASSLANFPSGMGTDTQYF.